The TCR beta chain under discussion was sequenced for a study of T cells expressing NK-cell markers. For this clonotype: Its antigen is not identified.

Study observations and caveats: Among several donors, these clonotypes also ranked first in the CD3+CD56-NKG2C+ fraction.

TCR beta cDNA was generated via 5'RACE template switching incorporating UMIs. TCRdb reworked the 5' RACE reads into one entry per CDR3 protein, no DNA. The table lists 550,000 to 600,000 distinct CDR3 sequences, with under 4.5% in the top ten. CDR1 and CDR2 (germline): DFQATT, SNEGSKA (reference sequence). The CDR3 is made up of 15 amino acids. The chain joins TRBV20-1 to TRBJ2-1; the D gene TCRdb calls, TRBD2, cannot be checked with no DNA. The sequence derives from a man aged 18 to 29 in good health. Sequenced sample: blood T cells: a sorted CD56 or NKG2C T cell subset, CD4+ or CD8+ T cells, or bulk PBMC T cells (not recorded which). The chain's CDR3 is CSASEGAGEYNEQFF.